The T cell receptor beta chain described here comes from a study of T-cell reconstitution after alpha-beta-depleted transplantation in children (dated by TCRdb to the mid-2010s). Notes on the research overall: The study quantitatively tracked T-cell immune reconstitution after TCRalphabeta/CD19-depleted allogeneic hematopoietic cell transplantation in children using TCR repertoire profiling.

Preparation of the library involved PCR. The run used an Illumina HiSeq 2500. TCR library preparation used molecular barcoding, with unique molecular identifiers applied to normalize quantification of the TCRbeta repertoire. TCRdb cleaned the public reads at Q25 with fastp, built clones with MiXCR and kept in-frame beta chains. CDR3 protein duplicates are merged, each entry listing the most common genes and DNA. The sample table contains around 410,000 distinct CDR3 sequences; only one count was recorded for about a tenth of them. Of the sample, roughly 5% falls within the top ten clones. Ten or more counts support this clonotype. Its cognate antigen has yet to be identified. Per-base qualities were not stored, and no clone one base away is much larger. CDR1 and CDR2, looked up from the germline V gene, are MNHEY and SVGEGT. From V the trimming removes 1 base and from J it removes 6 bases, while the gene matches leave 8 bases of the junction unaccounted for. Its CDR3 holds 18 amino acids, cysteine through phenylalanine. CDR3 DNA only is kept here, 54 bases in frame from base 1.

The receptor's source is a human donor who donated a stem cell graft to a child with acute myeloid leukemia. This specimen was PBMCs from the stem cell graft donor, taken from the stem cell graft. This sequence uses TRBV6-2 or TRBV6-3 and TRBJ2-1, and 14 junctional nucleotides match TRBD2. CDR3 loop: CASSYYSGLAGVPNEQFF. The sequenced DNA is TGTGCCAGCAGTTACTATTCGGGACTAGCGGGAGTTCCCAATGAGCAGTTCTTC.